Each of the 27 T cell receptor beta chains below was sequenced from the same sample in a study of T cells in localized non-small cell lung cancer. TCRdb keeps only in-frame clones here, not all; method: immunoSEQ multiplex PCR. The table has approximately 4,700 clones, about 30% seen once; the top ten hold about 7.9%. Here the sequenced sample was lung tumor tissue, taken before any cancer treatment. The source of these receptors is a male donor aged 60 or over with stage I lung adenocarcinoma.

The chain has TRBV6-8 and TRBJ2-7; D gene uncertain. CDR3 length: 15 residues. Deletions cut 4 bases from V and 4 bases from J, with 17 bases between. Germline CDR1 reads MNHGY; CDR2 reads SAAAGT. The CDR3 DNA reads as TGTGCCAGCAGTTTGGCGGAAGGATCGGTTTACGAGCAGTACTTC. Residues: CASSLAEGSVYEQYF.

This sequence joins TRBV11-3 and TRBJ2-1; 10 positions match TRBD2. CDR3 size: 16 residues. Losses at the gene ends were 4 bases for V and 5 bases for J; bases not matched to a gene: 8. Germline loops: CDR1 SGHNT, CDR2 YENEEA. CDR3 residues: CASSSHTSGVDNEQFF. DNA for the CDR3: TGTGCCAGCAGCTCCCATACTAGCGGGGTTGACAATGAGCAGTTCTTC.

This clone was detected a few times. This chain's CDR3 is CASSLGQGATGELFF. CDR3 coding DNA: TGTGCCAGCAGCTTAGGGCAGGGGGCCACCGGGGAGCTGTTTTTT. This chain links TRBV13 with TRBJ2-2, with TRBD1 identical over 8 bases. With 0 bases clipped from V and 4 bases from J, the junction kept 1 base outside the gene matches. The CDR3 runs to 15 residues. Germline-derived CDR1 and CDR2 are PRHDT and FYEKMQ (reference sequence).

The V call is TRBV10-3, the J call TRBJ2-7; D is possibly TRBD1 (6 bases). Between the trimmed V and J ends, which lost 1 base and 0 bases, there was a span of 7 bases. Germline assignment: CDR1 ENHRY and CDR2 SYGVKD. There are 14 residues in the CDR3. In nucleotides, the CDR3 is TGTGCCATCAGTGAGTGGACAGCCTCCTACGAGCAGTACTTC. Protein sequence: CAISEWTASYEQYF.

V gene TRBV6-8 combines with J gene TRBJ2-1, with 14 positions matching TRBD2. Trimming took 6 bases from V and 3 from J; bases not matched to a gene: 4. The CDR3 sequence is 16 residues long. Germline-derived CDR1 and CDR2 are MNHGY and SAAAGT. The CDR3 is CASRRTSGGHYNEQFF. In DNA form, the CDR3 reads TGTGCCAGCAGAAGGACTAGCGGGGGGCACTACAATGAGCAGTTCTTC.

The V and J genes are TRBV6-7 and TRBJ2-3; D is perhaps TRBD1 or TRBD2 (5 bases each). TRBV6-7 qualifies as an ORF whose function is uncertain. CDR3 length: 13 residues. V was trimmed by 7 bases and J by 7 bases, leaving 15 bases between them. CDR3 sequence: CASNGGSGHTQYF. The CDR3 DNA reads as TGTGCCAGCAATGGGGGATCCGGGCATACGCAGTATTTT.

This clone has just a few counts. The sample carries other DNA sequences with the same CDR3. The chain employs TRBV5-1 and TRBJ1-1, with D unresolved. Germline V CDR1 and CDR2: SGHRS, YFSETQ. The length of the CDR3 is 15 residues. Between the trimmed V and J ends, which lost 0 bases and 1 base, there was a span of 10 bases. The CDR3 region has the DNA TGCGCCAGCAGCTTGGATGGCAGGCCGAACACTGAAGCTTTCTTT. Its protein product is CASSLDGRPNTEAFF.

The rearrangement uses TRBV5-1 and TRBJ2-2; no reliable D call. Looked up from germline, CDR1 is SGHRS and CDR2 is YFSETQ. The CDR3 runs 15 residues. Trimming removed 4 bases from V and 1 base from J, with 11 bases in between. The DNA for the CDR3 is TGCGCCAGCAGCCCTCGTCTAGGGAACACCGGGGAGCTGTTTTTT. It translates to CASSPRLGNTGELFF.

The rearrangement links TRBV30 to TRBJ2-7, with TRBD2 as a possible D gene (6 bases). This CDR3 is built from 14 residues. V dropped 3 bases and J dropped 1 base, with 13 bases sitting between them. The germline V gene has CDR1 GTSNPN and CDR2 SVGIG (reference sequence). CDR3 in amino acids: CAWRETGGSYEQYF. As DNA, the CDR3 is TGTGCCTGGAGAGAGACCGGGGGTTCCTACGAGCAGTACTTC.

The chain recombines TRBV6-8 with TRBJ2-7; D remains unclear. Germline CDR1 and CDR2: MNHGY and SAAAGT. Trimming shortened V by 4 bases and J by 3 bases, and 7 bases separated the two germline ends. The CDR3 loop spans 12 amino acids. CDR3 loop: CASSWTIYEQYF. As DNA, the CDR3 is TGTGCCAGCAGTTGGACCATCTACGAGCAGTACTTC.

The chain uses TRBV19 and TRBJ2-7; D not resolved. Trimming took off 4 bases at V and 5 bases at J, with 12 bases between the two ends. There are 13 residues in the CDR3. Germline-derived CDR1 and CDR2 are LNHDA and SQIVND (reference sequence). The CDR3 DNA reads TGTGCCAGTAGTAACTTGCGGCTTCACGAGCAGTACTTC. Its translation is CASSNLRLHEQYF.

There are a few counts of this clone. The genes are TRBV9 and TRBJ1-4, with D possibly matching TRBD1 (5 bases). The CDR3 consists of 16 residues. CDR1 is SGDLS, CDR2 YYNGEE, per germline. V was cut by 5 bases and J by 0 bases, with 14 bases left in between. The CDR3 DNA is TGTGCCAGCAGTGACGGGGCCTCTGCAACTAATGAAAAACTGTTTTTT. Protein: CASSDGASATNEKLFF.

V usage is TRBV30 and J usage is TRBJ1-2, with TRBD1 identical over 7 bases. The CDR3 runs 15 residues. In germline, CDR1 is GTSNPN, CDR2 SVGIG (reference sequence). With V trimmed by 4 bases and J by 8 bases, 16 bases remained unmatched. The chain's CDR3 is CAWTPVRGIAGGYTF. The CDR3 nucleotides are TGTGCCTGGACCCCCGTCAGGGGGATCGCGGGGGGCTACACCTTC.

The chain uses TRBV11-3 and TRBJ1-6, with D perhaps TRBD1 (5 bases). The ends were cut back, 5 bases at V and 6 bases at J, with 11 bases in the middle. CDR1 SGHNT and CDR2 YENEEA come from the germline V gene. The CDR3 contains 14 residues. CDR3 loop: CASSLRDFNSPLHF. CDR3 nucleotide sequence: TGTGCCAGCAGCCTCCGGGACTTTAATTCACCCCTCCACTTT.

The DNA of the CDR3 is TGCGCCAGCAGCCAAAGGGGAAGCGAGCAGTACTTC. It yields the protein CASSQRGSEQYF. The V and J genes are TRBV1 and TRBJ2-7; the D segment call TRBD1 is taken from the table without a DNA check. TRBV1 is a pseudogene. The CDR3 is 12 amino acids.

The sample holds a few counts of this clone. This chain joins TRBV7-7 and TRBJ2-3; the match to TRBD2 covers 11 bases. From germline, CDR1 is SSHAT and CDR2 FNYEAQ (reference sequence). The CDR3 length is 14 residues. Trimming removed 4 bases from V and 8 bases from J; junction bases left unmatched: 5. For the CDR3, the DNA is TGTGCCAGCAGCTCGGGACTAGCGGAGGGTACGCAGTATTTT. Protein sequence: CASSSGLAEGTQYF. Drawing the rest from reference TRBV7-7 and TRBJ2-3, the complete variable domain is GAGVSQSPRYKVTKRGQDVTLRCDPISSHATLYWYQQALGQGPEFLTYFNYEAQPDKSGLPSDRFSAERPEGSISTLTIQRTEQRDSAMYRCASSSGLAEGTQYFGPGTRLTVL.

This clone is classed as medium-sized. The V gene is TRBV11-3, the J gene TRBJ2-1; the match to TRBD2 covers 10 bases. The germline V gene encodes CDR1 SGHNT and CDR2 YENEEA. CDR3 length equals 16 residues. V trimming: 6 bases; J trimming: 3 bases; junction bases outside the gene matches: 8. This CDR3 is CASSKVAGGVYNEQFF. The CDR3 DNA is TGTGCCAGCAGTAAAGTAGCGGGGGGCGTCTACAATGAGCAGTTCTTC.

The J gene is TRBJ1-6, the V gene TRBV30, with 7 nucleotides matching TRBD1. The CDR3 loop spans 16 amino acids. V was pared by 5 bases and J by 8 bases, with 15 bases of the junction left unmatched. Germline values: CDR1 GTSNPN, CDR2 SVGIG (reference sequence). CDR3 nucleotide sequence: TGTGCCTGGTCATCCGGCAGGGGGTATGGTGATTCACCCCTCCACTTT. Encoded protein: CAWSSGRGYGDSPLHF.

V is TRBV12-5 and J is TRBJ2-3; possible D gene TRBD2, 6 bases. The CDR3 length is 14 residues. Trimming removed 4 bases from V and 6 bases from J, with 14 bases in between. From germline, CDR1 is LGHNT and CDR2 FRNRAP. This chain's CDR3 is CASGSLGGLDTQYF. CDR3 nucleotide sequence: TGTGCTAGTGGTTCCCTCGGGGGTCTTGATACGCAGTATTTT.

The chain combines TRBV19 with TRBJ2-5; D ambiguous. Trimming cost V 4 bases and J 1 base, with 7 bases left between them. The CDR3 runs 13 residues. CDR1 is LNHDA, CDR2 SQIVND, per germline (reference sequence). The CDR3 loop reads CASSSQVQETQYF. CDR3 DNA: TGTGCCAGTAGTAGCCAGGTCCAAGAGACCCAGTACTTC.

This chain's CDR3 is CASSPGTDLNQPQHF. CDR3 sequence (DNA): TGTGCCAGCAGCCCGGGGACAGACCTCAATCAGCCCCAGCATTTT. This chain connects TRBV11-3 to TRBJ1-5; 7 bases agree with TRBD1. The CDR3 loop spans 15 amino acids. V shed 5 bases and J 3 bases; nucleotides not matched to a gene: 7. Germline loops: CDR1 SGHNT, CDR2 YENEEA.

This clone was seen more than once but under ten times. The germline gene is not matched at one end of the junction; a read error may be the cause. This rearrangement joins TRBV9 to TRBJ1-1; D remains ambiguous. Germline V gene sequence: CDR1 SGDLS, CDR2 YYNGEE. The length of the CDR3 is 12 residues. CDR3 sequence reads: CASSVVVGHAFF. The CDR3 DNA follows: TGTGCCAGCAGTGTAGTTGTAGGGCACGCTTTCTTT.

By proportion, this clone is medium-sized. This CDR3 is CASSLFWTGYTEAFF. CDR3 DNA: TGTGCCAGCAGCTTGTTCTGGACAGGGTACACTGAAGCTTTCTTT. The chain carries TRBV11-3 and TRBJ1-1, with TRBD1 matching 8 bases. The V gene end was trimmed by 3 bases and the J gene end by 3 bases; junction bases not matched to a gene: 6. In germline, CDR1 is SGHNT, CDR2 YENEEA. The CDR3 is 15 amino acids.

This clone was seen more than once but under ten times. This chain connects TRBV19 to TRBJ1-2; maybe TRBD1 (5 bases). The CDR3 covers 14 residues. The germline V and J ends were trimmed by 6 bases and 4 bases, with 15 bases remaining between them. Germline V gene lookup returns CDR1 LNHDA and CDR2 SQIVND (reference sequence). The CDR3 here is CASRPTQAGYGYTF. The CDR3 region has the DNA TGTGCCAGTAGACCGACACAGGCAGGCTATGGCTACACCTTC.

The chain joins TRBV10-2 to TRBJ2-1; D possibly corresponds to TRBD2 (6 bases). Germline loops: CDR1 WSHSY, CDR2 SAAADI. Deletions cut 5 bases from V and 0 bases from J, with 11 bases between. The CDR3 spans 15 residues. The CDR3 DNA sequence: TGCGCCAGCAGTCGCGGGACCCCCTCCTACAATGAGCAGTTCTTC. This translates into CASSRGTPSYNEQFF.

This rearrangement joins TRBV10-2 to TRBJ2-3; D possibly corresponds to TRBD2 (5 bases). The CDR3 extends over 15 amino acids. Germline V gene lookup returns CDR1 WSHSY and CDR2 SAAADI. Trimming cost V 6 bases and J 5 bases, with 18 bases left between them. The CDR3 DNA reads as TGCGCCAGCAGGGTGGGAAACCAACTAGGAGATACGCAGTATTTT. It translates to CASRVGNQLGDTQYF.

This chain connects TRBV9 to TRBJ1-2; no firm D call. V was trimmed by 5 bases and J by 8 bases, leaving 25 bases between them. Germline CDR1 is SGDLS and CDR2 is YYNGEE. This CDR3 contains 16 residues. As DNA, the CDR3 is TGTGCCAGCAGTGAAGCCGACTCCGGGAGCCCGCACGGCTACACCTTC. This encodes CASSEADSGSPHGYTF.